Presented here are 31 T cell receptor beta chains from one specimen sequenced in a study of cytomegalovirus exposure and HLA in healthy donors. Primers for the PCR totalled 60 Vbeta and 13 Jbeta. Data came from immunoSEQ multiplex PCR; TCRdb stores just in-frame clones and leaves some out. The sample yields about 240,000 clones, more than 75% seen once. The specimen sequenced was PBMCs. The receptors were gathered from a woman in her 40s in good health and CMV-seropositive.

The rearrangement links TRBV18 to TRBJ2-1, with 11 bases identical to TRBD2. The CDR3 runs to 16 residues. The germline V gene has CDR1 KGHSH and CDR2 LQKENI. J lost 5 bases, V lost 6 bases, and 9 bases had no gene match. The CDR3 nucleotides are TGTGCCAGCTCGCGGACTAGCGGGCGATCGAACAATGAGCAGTTCTTC. Its translation: CASSRTSGRSNNEQFF.

The rearrangement uses TRBV7-2 and TRBJ2-6; TRBD2 matches 14 bases. V lost 0 bases, J lost 4 bases, and 14 bases stayed unmatched. Germline loops: CDR1 SGHTA, CDR2 FQGNSA. This CDR3 spans 22 amino acids. CDR3 in amino acids: CASSLAPKPGLAGAGGANVLTF. CDR3 DNA: TGTGCCAGCAGCTTAGCACCGAAGCCGGGACTAGCGGGAGCGGGCGGGGCCAACGTCCTGACTTTC.

The rearrangement uses TRBV5-1 and TRBJ2-5; 7 bases align to TRBD2. CDR1 is SGHRS, CDR2 YFSETQ, per germline. With V trimmed by 2 bases and J by 5 bases, 9 bases remained unmatched. The CDR3 totals 15 residues. The CDR3 bases are TGCGCCAGCAGCTTTTCAACGAGCGGGGTGGAGACCCAGTACTTC. Translation gives CASSFSTSGVETQYF.

The chain combines TRBV7-3 with TRBJ2-1, with D hard to call. V shed 8 bases and J shed 0 bases, with 5 bases lying between them. This CDR3 region has 12 residues. Germline loops: CDR1 SGHTA, CDR2 FQGTGA. CDR3: CASSLSYNEQFF. CDR3 nucleotides: TGTGCCAGCTCTCTCTCCTACAATGAGCAGTTCTTC.

The chain employs TRBV28 and TRBJ1-5, with 12 bases aligning to TRBD1. Germline CDR1 is MDHEN and CDR2 is SYDVKM. This CDR3 has 19 amino acids. The ends lost 4 bases at V and 4 bases at J; junction bases unmatched: 14. The CDR3 DNA reads as TGTGCCAGCAGTTGGTACGGGACAGGGGGCTCGAGGATAAATCAGCCCCAGCATTTT. Protein: CASSWYGTGGSRINQPQHF.

The CDR3 reads CASSHPTAQGTDTQYF. The CDR3 DNA follows: TGCGCCAGCAGCCACCCGACGGCCCAGGGCACAGATACGCAGTATTTT. The chain is built from TRBV4-3 and TRBJ2-3; D is uncertain. The germline V gene encodes CDR1 LGHNA and CDR2 YSLEER. The length of the CDR3 is 16 residues. Trimming pared 3 bases from V and 1 base from J, leaving 14 bases between.

V and J are TRBV6-6 and TRBJ2-7, with 8 nucleotides matching TRBD1. The trim removed 6 bases at V and 4 bases at J, leaving 2 bases unmatched. Germline V gene sequence: CDR1 MNHNY, CDR2 SVGAGI (reference sequence). The CDR3 is 12 residues long. In nucleotides, the CDR3 is TGTGCCAGCAGGGACAGGGATTACGAGCAGTACTTC. It yields the protein CASRDRDYEQYF.

The chain carries TRBV5-1 and TRBJ1-4; 8 bases map to TRBD1. Germline loops: CDR1 SGHRS, CDR2 YFSETQ. The CDR3 loop spans 14 amino acids. J was trimmed by 8 bases and V by 1 base; bases with no gene match: 4. CDR3 amino acids: CASSLTGGGEKLFF. The CDR3 nucleotides read TGCGCCAGCAGCTTGACAGGGGGAGGGGAAAAACTGTTTTTT.

CDR3 amino acids: CASSEDRDRNYGYTF. The CDR3 bases are TGTGCCAGCAGTGAAGACCGAGACAGAAACTATGGCTACACCTTC. V gene TRBV6-1 combines with J gene TRBJ1-2; D perhaps matches TRBD1 (5 bases). From germline, CDR1 is MNHNS and CDR2 SASEGT. The ends were cut back, 1 base at V and 2 bases at J, with 11 bases in the middle. The CDR3 sequence is 15 residues long.

V gene TRBV29-1 combines with J gene TRBJ2-1, with TRBD2 matching over 11 bases. Per the germline V gene, CDR1 is SQVTM and CDR2 is ANQGSEA. CDR3 length equals 13 residues. V was clipped by 7 bases and J by 6 bases; unmatched bases: 5. The CDR3 loop reads CSAGLAGVNEQFF. CDR3 coding DNA: TGCAGCGCAGGACTAGCGGGTGTCAATGAGCAGTTCTTC.

The rearrangement uses TRBV9 and TRBJ2-3, with 9 bases that match TRBD1. The ends lost 2 bases at V and 0 bases at J; junction bases unmatched: 4. In germline, CDR1 is SGDLS, CDR2 YYNGEE. This CDR3 is built from 16 residues. Here the CDR3 reads CASSVTGGFSTDTQYF. CDR3 coding DNA: TGTGCCAGCAGCGTGACAGGGGGGTTCAGCACAGATACGCAGTATTTT.

V and J are TRBV12-5 and TRBJ2-1; TRBD1 matches 7 bases. In germline, CDR1 is LGHNT, CDR2 FRNRAP. Trimming cost V 7 bases and J 1 base; bases outside gene matches: 13. The CDR3 loop spans 17 amino acids. CDR3: CASVNTLQGWSYNEQFF. The CDR3 nucleotides read TGTGCTAGTGTCAACACCTTACAGGGGTGGTCCTACAATGAGCAGTTCTTC.

Turning to this clone: In the same sample, other DNA sequences code for this CDR3. This chain connects TRBV11-1 to TRBJ2-7, with a weak D call TRBD2 (5 bases). V shed 0 bases and J shed 6 bases, with 9 bases lying between them. CDR1 SGHAT and CDR2 FQDESV come from the germline V gene (reference sequence). The CDR3 has 13 residues. Here the CDR3 reads CASSLARAGEQYF. In DNA form, the CDR3 reads TGTGCCAGCAGCTTAGCGCGGGCAGGCGAGCAGTACTTC.

The chain joins TRBV7-2 to TRBJ2-7; 8 nucleotides match TRBD2. J gave up 4 bases and V 3 bases, and 8 bases lay outside the gene matches. Germline CDR1 SGHTA, CDR2 FQGNSA. The CDR3 extends over 15 amino acids. CDR3 coding DNA: TGTGCCAGCAGCTTCACAAGCGGGAGTGGATACGAGCAGTACTTC. It yields the protein CASSFTSGSGYEQYF.

This chain connects TRBV29-1 to TRBJ1-1; D call uncertain. There are 14 residues in the CDR3. The V end lost 6 bases, the J end lost 7 bases, and 21 bases lay between the germline ends. Looked up from germline, CDR1 is SQVTM and CDR2 is ANQGSEA. CDR3 loop: CSVLSQPSSVEAFF. In DNA, the CDR3 is TGCAGCGTGCTCAGTCAACCTTCATCAGTTGAAGCTTTCTTT. Using reference TRBV29-1 and TRBJ1-1 for the parts outside the CDR3, the full variable domain is SAVISQKPSRDICQRGTSLTIQCQVDSQVTMMFWYRQQPGQSLTLIATANQGSEATYESGFVIDKFPISRPNLTFSTLTVSNMSPEDSSIYLCSVLSQPSSVEAFFGQGTRLTVV.

This chain connects TRBV19 to TRBJ1-1, with a possible D match to TRBD1 (5 bases). The CDR3 covers 12 residues. Trimming stripped 3 bases from V and 11 bases from J, with 13 bases between. Germline CDR1 and CDR2: LNHDA and SQIVND (reference sequence). CDR3 in amino acids: CASSIAGGRAFF. Here the CDR3 DNA reads TGTGCCAGTAGTATTGCGGGGGGGAGGGCTTTCTTT.

The chain is built from TRBV7-2 and TRBJ2-5; 8 bases fit TRBD2. Germline V gene data show CDR1 as SGHTA and CDR2 as FQGNSA. V gave up 5 bases and J gave up 5 bases; unmatched junction bases: 10. The CDR3 has 15 residues. Written as DNA, the CDR3 is TGTGCCAGCAGCGTCGCCGGGACTAGAGGGGAGACCCAGTACTTC. This translates into CASSVAGTRGETQYF.

The chain employs TRBV7-9 and TRBJ1-1; D is unclear. The CDR3 extends over 14 amino acids. V shed 5 bases and J shed 1 base, with 11 bases lying between them. Germline lookup yields CDR1 SEHNR and CDR2 FQNEAQ (reference sequence). CDR3: CASSPTGANTEAFF. CDR3 nucleotide sequence: TGTGCCAGCAGCCCTACGGGTGCGAACACTGAAGCTTTCTTT. The entire variable domain, with the rest obtained from reference TRBV7-9 and TRBJ1-1, is as follows: DTGVSQNPRHKITKRGQNVTFRCDPISEHNRLYWYRQTLGQGPEFLTYFQNEAQLEKSRLLSDRFSAERPKGSFSTLEIQRTEQGDSAMYLCASSPTGANTEAFFGQGTRLTVV.

The chain links TRBV30 to TRBJ1-3; D might be TRBD1 (6 bases). Germline CDR1 is GTSNPN and CDR2 is SVGIG (reference sequence). This CDR3 contains 14 residues. V was trimmed by 0 bases and J by 4 bases, leaving 10 bases between them. The CDR3 loop reads CAWSVGARGNTIYF. The CDR3 bases are TGTGCCTGGAGTGTGGGGGCGCGGGGAAACACCATATATTTT.

Note on this clone: The identical CDR3 is also encoded by other nucleotide sequences in the sample. The chain recombines TRBV29-1 with TRBJ1-2; 8 bases line up with TRBD1. Germline values: CDR1 SQVTM, CDR2 ANQGSEA. The ends lost 6 bases at V and 5 bases at J; junction bases unmatched: 8. The CDR3 totals 13 residues. CDR3 loop: CSVEMDRAYGYTF. The CDR3 coding sequence is TGCAGCGTAGAGATGGACAGGGCTTATGGCTACACCTTC.

The chain has TRBV2 and TRBJ2-6; D ambiguous. The V gene's germline CDR1 is SNHLY and CDR2 FYNNEI. The CDR3 has 15 amino acids. V was trimmed by 3 bases and J by 0 bases, leaving 6 bases between them. DNA of the CDR3: TGTGCCAGCAGTGAGGCGGACTCTGGGGCCAACGTCCTGACTTTC. The encoded protein is CASSEADSGANVLTF.

This clone appeared a single time. The genes are TRBV10-3 and TRBJ1-5, with TRBD1 matching over 10 bases. This CDR3 is built from 14 residues. Germline CDR1 ENHRY, CDR2 SYGVKD. J lost 5 bases, V lost 6 bases, and 4 bases had no gene match. The CDR3 spells CAIRGTGEYQPQHF. The CDR3 nucleotides are TGTGCCATCAGAGGGACAGGGGAGTATCAGCCCCAGCATTTT.

This chain connects TRBV6-1 to TRBJ2-3, with 8 bases matching TRBD2. The CDR3 consists of 15 residues. CDR1 and CDR2 from the germline V gene are MNHNS and SASEGT. After removal of 9 bases from V and 2 bases from J, the junction contained 10 bases not matched to a gene. CDR3 sequence (DNA): TGTGCCAGTAAGGGACTAGTGGGGAACACAGATACGCAGTATTTT. Translation: CASKGLVGNTDTQYF.

This chain links TRBV27 with TRBJ1-2, with TRBD1 as a possible D gene (6 bases). Trimming pared 7 bases from V and 8 bases from J, leaving 14 bases between. This CDR3 contains 12 residues. CDR1 is MNHEY and CDR2 is SMNVEV in the germline V gene (reference sequence). The CDR3 region has the DNA TGTGCCAGCAAATCAGGGGCCGGCGGCTACACCTTC. This codes for CASKSGAGGYTF.

This chain connects TRBV28 to TRBJ1-4; D remains ambiguous. CDR1 is MDHEN, CDR2 SYDVKM, per germline. The CDR3 consists of 13 residues. The ends were cut back, 2 bases at V and 5 bases at J, with 6 bases in the middle. The CDR3 reads CASSLTQNEKLFF. Here the CDR3 DNA reads TGTGCCAGCAGTTTAACCCAGAATGAAAAACTGTTTTTT.

The chain uses TRBV7-2 and TRBJ1-4, with TRBD1 as a possible D gene (5 bases). Trimming shortened V by 5 bases and J by 12 bases, and 25 bases separated the two germline ends. The CDR3 contains 16 residues. Germline loops: CDR1 SGHTA, CDR2 FQGNSA. CDR3 region: CASSAGHRDLTTQLFF. CDR3 bases: TGTGCCAGCAGCGCCGGCCACCGGGACTTGACCACTCAACTGTTTTTT.

The chain recombines TRBV5-1 with TRBJ2-3; D possibly corresponds to TRBD2 (5 bases). Trimming cost V 2 bases and J 4 bases, with 14 bases left between them. Germline values: CDR1 SGHRS, CDR2 YFSETQ. The CDR3 loop spans 15 amino acids. The CDR3 here is CASSLPGGFADTQYF. The CDR3 DNA sequence: TGCGCCAGCAGCTTACCTGGCGGGTTCGCAGATACGCAGTATTTT.

The chain has TRBV4-1 and TRBJ1-2; 9 nucleotides line up with TRBD1. This CDR3 is 15 amino acids long. CDR1 is MGHRA, CDR2 YSYEKL, per germline. V trimming: 4 bases; J trimming: 8 bases; junction bases outside the gene matches: 11. CDR3 bases: TGCGCCAGCAGCCCTCGGACAGGGGAGAGTTACGGCTACACCTTC. Translated: CASSPRTGESYGYTF.

The gene calls are TRBV6-1 and TRBJ1-5, with 7 nucleotides matching TRBD1. V dropped 5 bases and J dropped 5; count of bases not matched to a gene: 6. CDR3 length: 14 amino acids. CDR1 is MNHNS, CDR2 SASEGT, per germline. The CDR3: CASSHRGRDQPQHF. The CDR3 DNA is TGTGCCAGCAGTCACAGGGGCAGGGATCAGCCCCAGCATTTT.

This chain uses TRBV2 with TRBJ2-5, with D possibly matching TRBD2 (7 bases). This CDR3 comprises 14 residues. Trimming left V 7 bases short and J 4 bases short, with 16 bases between. Germline CDR1 SNHLY, CDR2 FYNNEI. CDR3 loop: CASTVGGQGETQYF. CDR3 coding DNA: TGTGCCAGCACCGTGGGGGGGCAGGGAGAGACCCAGTACTTC. Full variable domain (outside the CDR3, taken from reference TRBV2 and TRBJ2-5): EPEVTQTPSHQVTQMGQEVILRCVPISNHLYFYWYRQILGQKVEFLVSFYNNEISEKSEIFDDQFSVERPDGSNFTLKIRSTKLEDSAMYFCASTVGGQGETQYFGPGTRLLVL.

This clone showed up just once. The CDR3 region has the DNA TGTGCCCAAAGGACAGGGCCAGATACGCAGTATTTT. As protein: CAQRTGPDTQYF. The chain couples TRBV30 to TRBJ2-3; TRBD1 matches 8 bases. This CDR3 comprises 12 residues. Germline trimming cut 8 bases from V and 4 bases from J; bases unmatched to any gene: 5. Germline-derived CDR1 and CDR2 are GTSNPN and SVGIG (reference sequence).